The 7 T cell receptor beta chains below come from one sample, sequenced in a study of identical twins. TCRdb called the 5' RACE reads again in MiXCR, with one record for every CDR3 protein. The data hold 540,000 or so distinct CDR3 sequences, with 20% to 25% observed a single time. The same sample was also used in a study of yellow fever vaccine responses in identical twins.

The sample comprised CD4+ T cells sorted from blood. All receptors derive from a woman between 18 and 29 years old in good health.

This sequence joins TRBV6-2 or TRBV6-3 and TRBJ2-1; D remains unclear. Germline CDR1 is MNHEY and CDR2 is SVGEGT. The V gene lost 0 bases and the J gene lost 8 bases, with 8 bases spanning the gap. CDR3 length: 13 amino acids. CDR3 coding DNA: TGTGCCAGCAGTTACTCTCCCGGGCATGAGCAGTTCTTC. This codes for CASSYSPGHEQFF.

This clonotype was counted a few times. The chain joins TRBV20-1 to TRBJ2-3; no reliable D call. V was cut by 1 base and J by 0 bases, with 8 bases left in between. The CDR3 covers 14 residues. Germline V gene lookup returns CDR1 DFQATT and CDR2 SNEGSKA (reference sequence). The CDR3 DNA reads TGCAGTGCTAGAGGTACCACTAGCACAGATACGCAGTATTTT. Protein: CSARGTTSTDTQYF.

CDR3 nucleotide sequence: TGTGCCAGCAGTGAAAAGCGGGTGGCAGATACGCAGTATTTT. Amino acid sequence: CASSEKRVADTQYF. V is TRBV25-1 and J is TRBJ2-3; tentative D call: TRBD2 (6 bases). In germline, CDR1 is MGHDK, CDR2 SYGVNS. The CDR3 sequence is 14 residues long. The ends were cut back, 2 bases at V and 4 bases at J, with 10 bases in the middle.

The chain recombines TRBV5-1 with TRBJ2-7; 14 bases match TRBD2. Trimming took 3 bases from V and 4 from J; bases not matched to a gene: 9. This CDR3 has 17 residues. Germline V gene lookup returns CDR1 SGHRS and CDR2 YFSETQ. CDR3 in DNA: TGCGCCAGCAGCTCTCTTGGACTAGCGGGAGGAACATACGAGCAGTACTTC. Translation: CASSSLGLAGGTYEQYF.

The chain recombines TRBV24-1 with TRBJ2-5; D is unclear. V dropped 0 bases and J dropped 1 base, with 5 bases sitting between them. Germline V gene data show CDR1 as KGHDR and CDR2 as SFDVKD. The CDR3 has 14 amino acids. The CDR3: CATSDLTAQETQYF. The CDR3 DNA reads TGTGCCACCAGTGATTTGACAGCCCAAGAGACCCAGTACTTC.

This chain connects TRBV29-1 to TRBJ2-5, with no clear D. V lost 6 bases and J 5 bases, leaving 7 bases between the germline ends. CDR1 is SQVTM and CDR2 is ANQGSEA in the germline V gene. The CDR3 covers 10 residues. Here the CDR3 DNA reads TGCAGCGTCGAAAAGGAGACCCAGTACTTC. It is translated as CSVEKETQYF.

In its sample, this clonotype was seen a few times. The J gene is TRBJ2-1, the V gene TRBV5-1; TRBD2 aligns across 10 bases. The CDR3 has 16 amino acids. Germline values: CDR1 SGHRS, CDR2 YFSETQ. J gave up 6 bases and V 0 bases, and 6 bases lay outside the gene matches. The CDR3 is CASSLARGTSVNEQFF. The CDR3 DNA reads TGCGCCAGCAGCTTGGCCAGGGGGACTAGCGTCAATGAGCAGTTCTTC. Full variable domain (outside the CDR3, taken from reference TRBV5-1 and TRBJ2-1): KAGVTQTPRYLIKTRGQQVTLSCSPISGHRSVSWYQQTPGQGLQFLFEYFSETQRNKGNFPGRFSGRQFSNSRSEMNVSTLELGDSALYLCASSLARGTSVNEQFFGPGTRLTVL.